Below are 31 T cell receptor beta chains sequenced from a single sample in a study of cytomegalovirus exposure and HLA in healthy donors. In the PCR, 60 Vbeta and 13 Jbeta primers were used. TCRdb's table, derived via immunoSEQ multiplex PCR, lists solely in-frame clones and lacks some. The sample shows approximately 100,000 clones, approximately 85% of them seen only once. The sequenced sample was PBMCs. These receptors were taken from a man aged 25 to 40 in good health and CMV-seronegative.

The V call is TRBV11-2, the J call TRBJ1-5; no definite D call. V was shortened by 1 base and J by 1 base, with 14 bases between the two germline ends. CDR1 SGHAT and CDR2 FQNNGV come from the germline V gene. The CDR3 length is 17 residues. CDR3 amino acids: CASSLADSFRSNQPQHF. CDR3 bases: TGTGCCAGCAGCTTAGCGGACTCATTTAGGAGCAATCAGCCCCAGCATTTT.

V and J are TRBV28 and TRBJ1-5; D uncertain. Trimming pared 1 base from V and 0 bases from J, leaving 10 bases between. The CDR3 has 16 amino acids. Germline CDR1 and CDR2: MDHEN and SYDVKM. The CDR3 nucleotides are TGTGCCAGCAGTTTATCGTGGCAGAATAGCAATCAGCCCCAGCATTTT. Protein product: CASSLSWQNSNQPQHF.

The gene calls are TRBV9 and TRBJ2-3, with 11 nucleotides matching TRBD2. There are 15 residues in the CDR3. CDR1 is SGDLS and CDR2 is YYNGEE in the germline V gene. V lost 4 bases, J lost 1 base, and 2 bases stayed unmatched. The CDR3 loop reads CASSILAGGTDTQYF. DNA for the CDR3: TGTGCCAGCAGCATACTAGCGGGGGGCACAGATACGCAGTATTTT. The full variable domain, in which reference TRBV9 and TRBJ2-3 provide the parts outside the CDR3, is DSGVTQTPKHLITATGQRVTLRCSPRSGDLSVYWYQQSLDQGLQFLIQYYNGEERAKGNILERFSAQQFPDLHSELNLSSLELGDSALYFCASSILAGGTDTQYFGPGTRLTVL.

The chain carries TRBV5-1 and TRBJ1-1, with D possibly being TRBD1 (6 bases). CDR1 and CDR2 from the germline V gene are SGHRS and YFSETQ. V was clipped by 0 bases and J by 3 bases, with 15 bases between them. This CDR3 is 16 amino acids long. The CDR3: CASSLGHRDLDTEAFF. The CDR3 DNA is TGCGCCAGCAGCTTGGGCCACAGGGATCTAGACACTGAAGCTTTCTTT. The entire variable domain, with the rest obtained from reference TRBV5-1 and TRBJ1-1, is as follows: KAGVTQTPRYLIKTRGQQVTLSCSPISGHRSVSWYQQTPGQGLQFLFEYFSETQRNKGNFPGRFSGRQFSNSRSEMNVSTLELGDSALYLCASSLGHRDLDTEAFFGQGTRLTVV.

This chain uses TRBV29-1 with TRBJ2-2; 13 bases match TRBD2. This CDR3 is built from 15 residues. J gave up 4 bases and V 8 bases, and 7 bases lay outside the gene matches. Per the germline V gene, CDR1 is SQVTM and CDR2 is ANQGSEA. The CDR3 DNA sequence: TGCAGCACCAGGACTAGCGGGAGCGTCACCGGGGAGCTGTTTTTT. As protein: CSTRTSGSVTGELFF.

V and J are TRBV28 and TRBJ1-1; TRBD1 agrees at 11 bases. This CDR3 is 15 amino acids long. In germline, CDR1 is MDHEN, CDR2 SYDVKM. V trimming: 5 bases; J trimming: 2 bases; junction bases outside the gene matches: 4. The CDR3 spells CASSGGQGANTEAFF. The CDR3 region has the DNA TGTGCCAGCAGTGGTGGACAGGGGGCCAACACTGAAGCTTTCTTT.

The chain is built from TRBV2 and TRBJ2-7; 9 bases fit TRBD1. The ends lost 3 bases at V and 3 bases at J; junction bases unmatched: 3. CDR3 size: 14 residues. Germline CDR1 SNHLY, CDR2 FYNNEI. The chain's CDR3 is CASSDGTGNYEQYF. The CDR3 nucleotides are TGTGCCAGCAGTGATGGGACAGGGAACTACGAGCAGTACTTC. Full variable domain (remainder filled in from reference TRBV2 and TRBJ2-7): EPEVTQTPSHQVTQMGQEVILRCVPISNHLYFYWYRQILGQKVEFLVSFYNNEISEKSEIFDDQFSVERPDGSNFTLKIRSTKLEDSAMYFCASSDGTGNYEQYFGPGTRLTVT.

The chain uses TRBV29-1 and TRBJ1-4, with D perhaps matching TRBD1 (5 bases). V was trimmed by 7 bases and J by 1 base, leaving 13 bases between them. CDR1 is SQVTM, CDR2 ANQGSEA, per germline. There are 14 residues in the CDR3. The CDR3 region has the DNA TGCAGCGCACTGAGGGGAGGAACTAATGAAAAACTGTTTTTT. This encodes CSALRGGTNEKLFF.

The CDR3 region has the DNA TGTGCCAGCAGCCCTCTGGGACAGGGAGCCGGGGAGCTGTTTTTT. It yields the protein CASSPLGQGAGELFF. The chain combines TRBV7-3 with TRBJ2-2, with 9 nucleotides matching TRBD1. Germline CDR1 is SGHTA and CDR2 is FQGTGA. The CDR3 spans 15 residues. V lost 5 bases to trimming and J lost 6 bases; unmatched junction nucleotides: 7.

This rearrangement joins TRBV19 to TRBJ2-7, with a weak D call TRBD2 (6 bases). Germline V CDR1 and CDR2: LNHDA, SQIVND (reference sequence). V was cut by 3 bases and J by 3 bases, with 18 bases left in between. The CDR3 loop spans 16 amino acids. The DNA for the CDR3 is TGTGCCAGTAGTATCGGAGGAGGGACGGGGGTCTACGAGCAGTACTTC. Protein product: CASSIGGGTGVYEQYF.

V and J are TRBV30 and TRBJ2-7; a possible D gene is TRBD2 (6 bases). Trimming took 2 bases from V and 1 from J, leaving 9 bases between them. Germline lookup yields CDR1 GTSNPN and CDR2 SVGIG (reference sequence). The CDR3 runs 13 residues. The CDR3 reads CAWSWEVSYEQYF. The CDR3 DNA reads TGTGCCTGGAGTTGGGAGGTATCCTACGAGCAGTACTTC.

Written as DNA, the CDR3 is TGTGCCAGCAGGGCAGGGAATTCACCCCTCCACTTT. This gives the protein CASRAGNSPLHF. V and J are TRBV5-4 and TRBJ1-6, with a weak D call TRBD1 (5 bases). The V and J ends lost 5 bases and 7 bases respectively, with 7 bases between them. CDR3 length: 12 residues. Germline CDR1 SGHNT, CDR2 YYREEE (reference sequence).

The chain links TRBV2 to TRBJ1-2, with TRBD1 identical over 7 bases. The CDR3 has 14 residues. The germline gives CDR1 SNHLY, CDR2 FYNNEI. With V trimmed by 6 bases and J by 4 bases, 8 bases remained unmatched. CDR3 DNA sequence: TGTGCCAGCAGCGCAGGGGGGTTCTCCTATGGCTACACCTTC. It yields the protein CASSAGGFSYGYTF.

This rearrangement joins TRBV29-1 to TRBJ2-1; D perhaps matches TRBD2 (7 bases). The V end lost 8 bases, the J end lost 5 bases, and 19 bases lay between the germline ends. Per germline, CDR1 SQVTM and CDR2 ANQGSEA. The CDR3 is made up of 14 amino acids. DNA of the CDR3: TGCAGCTGCATTCCGCGGGGGCACGACAATGAGCAGTTCTTC. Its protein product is CSCIPRGHDNEQFF.

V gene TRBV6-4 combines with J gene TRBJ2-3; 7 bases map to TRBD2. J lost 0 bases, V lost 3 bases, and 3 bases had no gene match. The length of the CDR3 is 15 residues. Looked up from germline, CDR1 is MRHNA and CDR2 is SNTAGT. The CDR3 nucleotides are TGTGCCAGCAGTGAAGCTAGCGGTAGCACAGATACGCAGTATTTT. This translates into CASSEASGSTDTQYF.

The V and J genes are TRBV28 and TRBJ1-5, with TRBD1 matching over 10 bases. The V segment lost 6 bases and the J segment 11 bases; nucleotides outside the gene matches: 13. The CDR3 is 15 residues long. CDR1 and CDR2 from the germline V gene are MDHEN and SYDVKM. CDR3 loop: CASSYLTSDRGAQHF. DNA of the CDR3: TGTGCCAGCAGCTATCTTACCTCGGACAGGGGGGCCCAGCATTTT. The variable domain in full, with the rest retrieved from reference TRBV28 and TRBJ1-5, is DVKVTQSSRYLVKRTGEKVFLECVQDMDHENMFWYRQDPGLGLRLIYFSYDVKMKEKGDIPEGYSVSREKKERFSLILESASTNQTSMYLCASSYLTSDRGAQHFGDGTRLSIL.

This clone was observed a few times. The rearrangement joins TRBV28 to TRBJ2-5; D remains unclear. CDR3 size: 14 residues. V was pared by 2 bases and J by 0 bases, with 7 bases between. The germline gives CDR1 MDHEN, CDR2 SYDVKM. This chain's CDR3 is CASSLIVYQETQYF. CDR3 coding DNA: TGTGCCAGCAGTTTAATAGTGTACCAAGAGACCCAGTACTTC.

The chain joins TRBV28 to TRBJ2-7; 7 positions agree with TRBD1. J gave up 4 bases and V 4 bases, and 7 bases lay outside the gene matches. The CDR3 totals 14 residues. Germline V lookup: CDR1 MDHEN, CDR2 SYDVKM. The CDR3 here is CASSSGQTIYEQYF. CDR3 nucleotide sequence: TGTGCCAGCAGTTCGGGACAGACAATTTACGAGCAGTACTTC.

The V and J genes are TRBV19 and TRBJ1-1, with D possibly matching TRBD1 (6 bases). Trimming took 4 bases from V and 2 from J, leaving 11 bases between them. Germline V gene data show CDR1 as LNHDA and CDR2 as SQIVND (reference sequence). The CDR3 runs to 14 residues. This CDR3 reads CASSSLQGNTEAFF. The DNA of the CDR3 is TGTGCCAGTAGTAGCTTACAGGGTAACACTGAAGCTTTCTTT.

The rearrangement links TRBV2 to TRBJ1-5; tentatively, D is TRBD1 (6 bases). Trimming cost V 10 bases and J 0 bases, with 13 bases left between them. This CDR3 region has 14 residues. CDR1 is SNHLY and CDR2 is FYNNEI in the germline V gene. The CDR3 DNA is TGTGCCACTGCCGGGACAAATAGCAATCAGCCCCAGCATTTT. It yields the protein CATAGTNSNQPQHF.

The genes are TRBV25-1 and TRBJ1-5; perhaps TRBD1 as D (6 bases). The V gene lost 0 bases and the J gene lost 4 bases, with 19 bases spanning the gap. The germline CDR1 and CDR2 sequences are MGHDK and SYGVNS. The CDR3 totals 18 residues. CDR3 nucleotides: TGTGCCAGCAGTGAATATAACTCCACCGGGACACTAAATCAGCCCCAGCATTTT. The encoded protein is CASSEYNSTGTLNQPQHF.

The CDR3 spells CASSQGVTGDYEQYF. The CDR3 DNA is TGCGCCAGCAGCCAAGGGGTGACAGGGGACTACGAGCAGTACTTC. The rearrangement joins TRBV4-3 to TRBJ2-7; 8 positions match TRBD1. CDR3 length: 15 residues. Germline CDR1 reads LGHNA; CDR2 reads YSLEER. Trimming at V came to 1 base and at J to 3 bases, leaving 5 bases not matched to a gene.

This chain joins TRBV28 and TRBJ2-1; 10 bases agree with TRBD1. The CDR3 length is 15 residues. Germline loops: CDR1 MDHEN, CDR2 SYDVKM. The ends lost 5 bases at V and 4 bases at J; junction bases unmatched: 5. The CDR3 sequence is CASSVPGQGYNEQFF. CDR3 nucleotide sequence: TGTGCCAGCAGTGTCCCGGGACAGGGGTACAATGAGCAGTTCTTC.

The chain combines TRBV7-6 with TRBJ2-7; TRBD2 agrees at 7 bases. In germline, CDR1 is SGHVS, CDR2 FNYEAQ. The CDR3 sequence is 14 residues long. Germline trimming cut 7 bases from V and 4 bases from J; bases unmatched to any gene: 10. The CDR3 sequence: CASTPRASGYEQYF. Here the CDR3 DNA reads TGTGCCAGCACCCCGCGGGCTAGCGGATACGAGCAGTACTTC.

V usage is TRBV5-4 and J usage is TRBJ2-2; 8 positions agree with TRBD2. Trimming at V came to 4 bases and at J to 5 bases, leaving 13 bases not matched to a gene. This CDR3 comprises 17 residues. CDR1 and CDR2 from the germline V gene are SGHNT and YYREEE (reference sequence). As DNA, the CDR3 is TGTGCCAGCAGCCGGATCTTCAGCGGGAGTAATACCGGGGAGCTGTTTTTT. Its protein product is CASSRIFSGSNTGELFF.

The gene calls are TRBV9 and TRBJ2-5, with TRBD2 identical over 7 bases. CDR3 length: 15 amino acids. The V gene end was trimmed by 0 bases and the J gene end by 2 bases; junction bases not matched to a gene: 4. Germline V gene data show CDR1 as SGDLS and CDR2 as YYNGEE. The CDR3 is CASSVGGGTQETQYF. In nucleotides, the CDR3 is TGTGCCAGCAGCGTAGGGGGAGGGACTCAAGAGACCCAGTACTTC.

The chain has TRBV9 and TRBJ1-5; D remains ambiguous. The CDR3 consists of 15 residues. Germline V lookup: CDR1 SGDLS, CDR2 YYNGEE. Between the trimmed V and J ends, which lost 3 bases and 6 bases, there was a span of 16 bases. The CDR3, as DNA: TGTGCCAGCAGCGGAGACGGAGGGCAGGCTCAGCCCCAGCATTTT. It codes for CASSGDGGQAQPQHF.

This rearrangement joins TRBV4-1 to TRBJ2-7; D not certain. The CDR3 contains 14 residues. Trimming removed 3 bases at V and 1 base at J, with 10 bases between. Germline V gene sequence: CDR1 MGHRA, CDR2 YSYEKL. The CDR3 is CASSQAEQSYEQYF. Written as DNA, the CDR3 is TGCGCCAGCAGCCAGGCGGAGCAGTCCTACGAGCAGTACTTC.

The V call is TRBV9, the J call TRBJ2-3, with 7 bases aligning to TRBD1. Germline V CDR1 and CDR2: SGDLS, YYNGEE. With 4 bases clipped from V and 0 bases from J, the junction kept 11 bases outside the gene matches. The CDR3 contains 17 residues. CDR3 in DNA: TGTGCCAGCAGCCCGGGACGAACAGGGGCTAGCACAGATACGCAGTATTTT. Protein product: CASSPGRTGASTDTQYF.

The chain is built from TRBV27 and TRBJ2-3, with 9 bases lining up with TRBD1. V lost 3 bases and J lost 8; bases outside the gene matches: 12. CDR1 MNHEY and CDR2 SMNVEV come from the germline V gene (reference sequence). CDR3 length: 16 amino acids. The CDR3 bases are TGTGCCAGCAGTTTCAAGGACAGGGGTGTTCTGGGTACGCAGTATTTT. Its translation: CASSFKDRGVLGTQYF.

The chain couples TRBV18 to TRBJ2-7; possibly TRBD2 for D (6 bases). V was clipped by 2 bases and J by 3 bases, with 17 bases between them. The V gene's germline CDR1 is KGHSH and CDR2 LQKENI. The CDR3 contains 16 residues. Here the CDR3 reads CASSPVRTTRGYEQYF. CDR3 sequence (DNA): TGTGCCAGCTCACCAGTTCGGACTACTCGTGGCTACGAGCAGTACTTC.